The rows below give T cell receptor beta chains drawn from one sample of a study of T cell responses to AZD1222 COVID-19 vaccine. Only in-frame clones appear in the TCRdb table, and some are missing; sequencing was by immunoSEQ multiplex PCR. The data contain about 110,000 clones, around 82% of them seen just once; the ten biggest clones take up about 9%. Here the sequenced sample was peripheral blood, taken on day 0 of AZD1222 vaccination. The receptor set was obtained from an adult in good health. The CDR3 runs from the conserved cysteine through the conserved F or W. The D gene is left open where the match is weak. Expanded clones are given a class, and other clones once, few, many or no size at all.

clone size: .; J gene: TRBJ2-7; D gene: .; V gene: TRBV5-1; CDR3 DNA: TGCGCCAGCAGCTTGGGGCCCGGGGACGAGCAGTACTTC; CDR3 protein: CASSLGPGDEQYF
clone size: few; J gene: TRBJ2-1; D gene: TRBD2; V gene: TRBV28; CDR3 DNA: TGTGCCATGAGGCGAGCGGGAGCAGCCTACAATGAGCAGTTCTTC; CDR3 protein: CAMRRAGAAYNEQFF
clone size: .; J gene: TRBJ2-5; D gene: TRBD1; V gene: TRBV4-1; CDR3 DNA: TGCGCCAGCAGCCAAGATAGGGGGCGACGGTATGGGACCCAGTACTTC; CDR3 protein: CASSQDRGRRYGTQYF
clone size: .; J gene: TRBJ2-2; D gene: .; V gene: TRBV11-3; CDR3 DNA: TGTGCCAGCAGCCCGGGACAGAACACCGGGGAGCTGTTTTTT; CDR3 protein: CASSPGQNTGELFF
clone size: .; J gene: TRBJ2-7; D gene: .; V gene: TRBV7-2; CDR3 DNA: TGTGCCAGCAGGTACCGTTCGGACAGACTGTACGAGCAGTACTTC; CDR3 protein: CASRYRSDRLYEQYF
clone size: .; J gene: TRBJ2-7; D gene: .; V gene: TRBV7-9; CDR3 DNA: TGTGCCAGCAGCTTAATGGGGGCGCAGGGAGAGCAGTACTTC; CDR3 protein: CASSLMGAQGEQYF
clone size: few; J gene: TRBJ1-2; D gene: .; V gene: TRBV7-2; CDR3 DNA: TGTGCCAGCAGCTTCGACAGGAGACCTAACTATGGCTACACCTTC; CDR3 protein: CASSFDRRPNYGYTF
clone size: few; J gene: TRBJ2-6; D gene: TRBD1; V gene: TRBV27; CDR3 DNA: TGTGCCAGCAGTCGCAGGGGGATTGGGGCCAACGTCCTGACTTTC; CDR3 protein: CASSRRGIGANVLTF
clone size: .; J gene: TRBJ2-3; D gene: .; V gene: TRBV3-1/TRBV3-2; CDR3 DNA: TGTGCCAGCAGCCGAGCCGAGTCCACAGATACGCAGTATTTT; CDR3 protein: CASSRAESTDTQYF
clone size: .; J gene: TRBJ1-4; D gene: .; V gene: TRBV7-9; CDR3 DNA: TGTGCCTTCTCGGGGGAAGGGAGTGGAACTAATGAAAAACTGTTTTTT; CDR3 protein: CAFSGEGSGTNEKLFF
clone size: .; J gene: TRBJ2-7; D gene: TRBD1; V gene: TRBV27; CDR3 DNA: TGTGCCAGCAGGACAGGGTTTATGTTTGGCGAGCAGTACTTC; CDR3 protein: CASRTGFMFGEQYF
clone size: .; J gene: TRBJ1-1; D gene: .; V gene: TRBV27; CDR3 DNA: TGTGCCAGCATTGGGTGGCAGAACACTGAAGCTTTCTTT; CDR3 protein: CASIGWQNTEAFF
clone size: .; J gene: TRBJ2-7; D gene: TRBD1; V gene: TRBV2; CDR3 DNA: TGTGCCAGCAGTGAATGGGAACAGGGGGAAGTTTTC; CDR3 protein: CASSEWEQGEVF
clone size: .; J gene: TRBJ1-5; D gene: .; V gene: TRBV19; CDR3 DNA: TGTGCCAGTAGTATAGGTGGCAGATCAAATCAGCCCCAGCATTTT; CDR3 protein: CASSIGGRSNQPQHF
clone size: many; J gene: TRBJ2-2; D gene: .; V gene: TRBV28; CDR3 DNA: TGTGCCAGCACTCGGCAGGGCCCCGGGGAGCTGTTTTTT; CDR3 protein: CASTRQGPGELFF
clone size: .; J gene: TRBJ1-6; D gene: .; V gene: TRBV2; CDR3 DNA: TGTGCCACCACCCCGGCGACACAAAGCTCCTATAATTCACCCCTCCACTTT; CDR3 protein: CATTPATQSSYNSPLHF
clone size: .; J gene: TRBJ2-7; D gene: .; V gene: TRBV28; CDR3 DNA: TGTGCCACCTCCCGGTACGAGCAGTACTTC; CDR3 protein: CATSRYEQYF
clone size: .; J gene: TRBJ2-2; D gene: .; V gene: TRBV5-1; CDR3 DNA: TGCGCCAGCAGCTTAGTGGGTGGGAGCACCGGGGAGCTGTTTTTT; CDR3 protein: CASSLVGGSTGELFF
clone size: .; J gene: TRBJ2-7; D gene: TRBD2; V gene: TRBV2; CDR3 DNA: TGTGCCAGCAGGAAACTAGCGGGAGAGGACGAGCAGTACTTC; CDR3 protein: CASRKLAGEDEQYF
clone size: many; J gene: TRBJ1-5; D gene: .; V gene: TRBV6-1; CDR3 DNA: TGTGCCAGCAGTGAACCAGGGCAGGGAAGCAATCAGCCCCAGCATTTT; CDR3 protein: CASSEPGQGSNQPQHF
clone size: .; J gene: TRBJ2-1; D gene: TRBD2; V gene: TRBV7-9; CDR3 DNA: TGTGCCAGCAGCTTAGCCTTGGGACTAGCGGGGGGCAATGAGCAGTTCTTC; CDR3 protein: CASSLALGLAGGNEQFF
clone size: once; J gene: TRBJ2-5; D gene: .; V gene: TRBV5-1; CDR3 DNA: TGCGCCAGCTCTACCGGGTACCAAGAGACCCAGTACTTC; CDR3 protein: CASSTGYQETQYF
clone size: .; J gene: TRBJ1-1; D gene: .; V gene: TRBV7-2; CDR3 DNA: TGTGCCAGCAGCTTAGTGGGGGCTGCGGGGGAAGCTTTCTTT; CDR3 protein: CASSLVGAAGEAFF
clone size: .; J gene: TRBJ2-3; D gene: .; V gene: TRBV5-8; CDR3 DNA: TGTGCCAGCAGCTTGGACACGAGCACAGATACGCAGTATTTT; CDR3 protein: CASSLDTSTDTQYF
clone size: .; J gene: TRBJ2-2; D gene: .; V gene: TRBV5-6; CDR3 DNA: TGTGCCAGCAGCTTATTGGCTTTGAAAATCACCGGGGAGCTGTTTTTT; CDR3 protein: CASSLLALKITGELFF
clone size: .; J gene: TRBJ2-1; D gene: .; V gene: TRBV4-3; CDR3 DNA: TGCGCCAGCAGCCCTTCCGGGACACTCTACAATGAGCAGTTCTTC; CDR3 protein: CASSPSGTLYNEQFF
clone size: .; J gene: TRBJ1-2; D gene: .; V gene: TRBV21-1; CDR3 DNA: TGTGCCAGCAGCAAACCGAACTGGGTAGACCTTGTACTACCCTACTATGGCTACACCTTC; CDR3 protein: CASSKPNWVDLVLPYYGYTF
clone size: once; J gene: TRBJ1-2; D gene: .; V gene: TRBV28; CDR3 DNA: TGTGCCAGCAGCTCTGGGGCAGTCTATGGCTACACCTTC; CDR3 protein: CASSSGAVYGYTF
clone size: .; J gene: TRBJ1-3; D gene: .; V gene: TRBV7-9; CDR3 DNA: TGTGCCAGCAGCGATTCAGGGGTAGGAAACACCATATATTTT; CDR3 protein: CASSDSGVGNTIYF
clone size: .; J gene: TRBJ2-5; D gene: TRBD1; V gene: TRBV7-9; CDR3 DNA: TGTGCCAGCAGCTTAGGAATGACAGGGTCTTGGGAGACCCAGTACTTC; CDR3 protein: CASSLGMTGSWETQYF
clone size: .; J gene: TRBJ2-3; D gene: TRBD2; V gene: TRBV9; CDR3 DNA: TGTGCCAGCAGCGTAGCTGGGAGGGACCCAGATACGCAGTATTTT; CDR3 protein: CASSVAGRDPDTQYF
clone size: .; J gene: TRBJ1-1; D gene: .; V gene: TRBV27; CDR3 DNA: TGTGCCAGCAGTTTGAGAGAATCCAACACTGAAGCTTTCTTT; CDR3 protein: CASSLRESNTEAFF
clone size: .; J gene: TRBJ2-1; D gene: TRBD1; V gene: TRBV28; CDR3 DNA: TGTGCCAGCAGTTCACCCGAGGGACAGGGTAGGAATGAGCAGTTCTTC; CDR3 protein: CASSSPEGQGRNEQFF
clone size: .; J gene: TRBJ1-5; D gene: .; V gene: TRBV15; CDR3 DNA: TGTGCCACCAGCAGAGATTCCAGGGTGGATCAGCCCCAGCATTTT; CDR3 protein: CATSRDSRVDQPQHF
clone size: .; J gene: TRBJ2-1; D gene: .; V gene: TRBV7-6; CDR3 DNA: TGTGCCAGCAGCTTAGCCGCAGGTTACAATGAGCAGTTCTTC; CDR3 protein: CASSLAAGYNEQFF
clone size: .; J gene: TRBJ2-1; D gene: TRBD2; V gene: TRBV6-2/TRBV6-3; CDR3 DNA: TGTGCCAGCAGTTACTCGGGGTCCGGGACTAGCTCCTACAATGAGCAGTTCTTC; CDR3 protein: CASSYSGSGTSSYNEQFF
clone size: .; J gene: TRBJ1-5; D gene: .; V gene: TRBV4-2; CDR3 DNA: TGTGCCAGCAGCCAACGGGACAGCAATCAGCCCCAGCATTTT; CDR3 protein: CASSQRDSNQPQHF
clone size: .; J gene: TRBJ1-5; D gene: TRBD1; V gene: TRBV28; CDR3 DNA: TGTGCCAGCAGTTTGGGGGGACAGGGGGTTCAGCCCCAGCATTTT; CDR3 protein: CASSLGGQGVQPQHF
clone size: .; J gene: TRBJ2-3; D gene: .; V gene: TRBV7-2; CDR3 DNA: TGTGCCAGCCTCCCCCAAATTGGAACGGATACGCAGTATTTT; CDR3 protein: CASLPQIGTDTQYF
clone size: .; J gene: TRBJ2-1; D gene: TRBD2; V gene: TRBV18; CDR3 DNA: TGTGCCAGCTCACCTTCCACCGGGGGTAGCGGGAGCAATGAGCAGTTCTTC; CDR3 protein: CASSPSTGGSGSNEQFF
clone size: .; J gene: TRBJ1-2; D gene: TRBD1; V gene: TRBV5-1; CDR3 DNA: TGCGCCAGCAGCTTTACAGGGGGAGGAGGCTACACCTTC; CDR3 protein: CASSFTGGGGYTF
clone size: .; J gene: TRBJ2-5; D gene: .; V gene: TRBV21-1; CDR3 DNA: TGTGCCAGCAGCAAACCAAAAGGGGTACAAGAGACCCAGTACTTC; CDR3 protein: CASSKPKGVQETQYF
clone size: .; J gene: TRBJ1-2; D gene: .; V gene: TRBV20-1; CDR3 DNA: TGCAGTTCGGACCCCACCGATGGCTACACCTTC; CDR3 protein: CSSDPTDGYTF
clone size: .; J gene: TRBJ1-3; D gene: .; V gene: TRBV6-5; CDR3 DNA: TGTGCCAGCAGGGCAGCCTCTGGAAACACCATATATTTT; CDR3 protein: CASRAASGNTIYF
clone size: .; J gene: TRBJ2-7; D gene: .; V gene: TRBV9; CDR3 DNA: TGTGCCAGCAGCGTAGGGGCGGGGAGCTCCTACGAGCAGTACTTC; CDR3 protein: CASSVGAGSSYEQYF
clone size: .; J gene: TRBJ1-2; D gene: TRBD1; V gene: TRBV28; CDR3 DNA: TGTGCCAGCAGTTCTCGGACAGGGAGGTGGGGCTACACCTTC; CDR3 protein: CASSSRTGRWGYTF
clone size: few; J gene: TRBJ2-7; D gene: .; V gene: TRBV5-1; CDR3 DNA: TGCGCCAGCAGTAGTGGCCATACGAGCTCCTACGAGCAGTACTTC; CDR3 protein: CASSSGHTSSYEQYF
clone size: .; J gene: TRBJ1-1; D gene: .; V gene: TRBV5-6; CDR3 DNA: TGTGCCAGCAGTTCACGGTTGATGAACACTGAAGCTTTCTTT; CDR3 protein: CASSSRLMNTEAFF
clone size: .; J gene: TRBJ2-7; D gene: .; V gene: TRBV9; CDR3 DNA: TGTGCCAGCAGCGTAGAGGCGCGGACGACCGGGTACGAGCAGTACTTC; CDR3 protein: CASSVEARTTGYEQYF
clone size: .; J gene: TRBJ2-1; D gene: TRBD2; V gene: TRBV4-1; CDR3 DNA: TGCGCCAGCAGCCAAGATCAGAGTCTAGCGGGGGACAATGAGCAGTTCTTC; CDR3 protein: CASSQDQSLAGDNEQFF
clone size: .; J gene: TRBJ2-7; D gene: .; V gene: TRBV5-1; CDR3 DNA: TGCGCCAGCAGCGCCCCAGGGGGGCCTTACGAGCAGTACTTC; CDR3 protein: CASSAPGGPYEQYF
clone size: .; J gene: TRBJ2-5; D gene: TRBD1; V gene: TRBV4-2; CDR3 DNA: TGTGCCAGCAGCCTACTGGGACAGGGGGCTGGGGAGACCCAGTACTTC; CDR3 protein: CASSLLGQGAGETQYF